This T cell receptor beta chain was found in a study of neurological immune-mediated disorders. Across the whole study: Among the 35 or so patients with multiple sclerosis, some 30 were relapsing-remitting, while 3 were secondary progressive. Regarding the study as a whole: Expanded clones shared no identical CDR3 amino acid sequences across subjects, which suggested private TCR-beta repertoires in all groups.

This CDR3 contains 16 residues. Trimming removed 4 bases from V and 6 bases from J; junction bases left unmatched: 13. Germline loops: CDR1 SGHRS, CDR2 YFSETQ. A single record per CDR3 protein comes from TCRdb applying MiXCR to the 5' RACE reads. The sample has about 80,000 distinct CDR3 sequences, almost 6% seen once. This clonotype was seen ten or more times. Its specificity is not known. The time point is: longitudinal time-point 2. The gene calls are TRBV5-1 and TRBJ2-7, with 10 positions matching TRBD1. The clonotype was recovered from an older woman with multiple sclerosis. Specimen: PBMCs. CDR3 in DNA: TGCGCCAGCAGCGTAAGACAGGGGGCGGCGGGTGGCGAGCAGTACTTC. As protein: CASSVRQGAAGGEQYF.